Listed below are T cell receptor beta chains from one sample, sequenced in a study of shared clonotypes between healthy human individuals. Some clones are missing from TCRdb's copy, which holds only in-frame ones; the method was immunoSEQ multiplex PCR. This sample has 1.4 million or so clones, with approximately 98.5% found just once. Input material: naive CD4+ T cells sorted from blood. Receptors were obtained from a man aged 30-40 years in good health. Each CDR3 is given with its conserved first and last residue. D genes are given only for firm matches. The size field is filled for only some rows; it gives once, few, many or a size class.

>-|TRBJ2-7|TRBV18|-
CASSRDTYEQYF
TGTGCCAGCTCACGCGACACCTACGAGCAGTACTTC
>-|TRBJ2-7|TRBV18|-
CASSLRVDYEQYF
TGTGCCAGCTCGCTTAGGGTAGACTACGAGCAGTACTTC
>-|TRBJ2-3|TRBV5-5|-
CASSLVRKANTDTQYF
TGTGCCAGCAGCCTCGTCAGAAAGGCTAACACAGATACGCAGTATTTT
>-|TRBJ2-1|TRBV5-4|-
CASRGHLNNEQFF
TGTGCCAGCAGGGGACACCTTAACAATGAGCAGTTCTTC
>-|TRBJ2-3|TRBV7-6|-
CASSLEGSLFTDTQYF
TGTGCCAGCAGCTTAGAAGGCAGCCTCTTCACAGATACGCAGTATTTT
>-|TRBJ2-1|TRBV4-3|-
CASSQDFDNEQFF
TGCGCCAGCAGCCAAGATTTTGACAATGAGCAGTTCTTC
>-|TRBJ2-7|TRBV30|few
CAWSVGPYEQYF
TGTGCCTGGAGTGTAGGGCCCTACGAGCAGTACTTC
>-|TRBJ1-1|TRBV5-1|-
CASSFKENTEAFF
TGCGCCAGCAGCTTCAAAGAAAACACTGAAGCTTTCTTT
>TRBD1|TRBJ1-2|TRBV19|-
CASSIGAGGPYGYTF
TGTGCCAGTAGTATCGGGGCAGGGGGCCCCTATGGCTACACCTTC
>TRBD2|TRBJ2-7|TRBV5-1|once
CASSLNSGGYEQYF
TGCGCCAGCAGCTTGAACTCGGGAGGCTACGAGCAGTACTTC
>TRBD2|TRBJ2-7|TRBV29-1|once
CSVLGSGRVTGGYEQYF
TGCAGCGTTCTTGGTAGCGGGAGGGTCACAGGAGGATACGAGCAGTACTTC
>-|TRBJ2-7|TRBV5-1|-
CASSRDGIGAQAEAYEQYF
TGCGCCAGCAGCCGAGACGGGATTGGGGCACAGGCCGAAGCCTACGAGCAGTACTTC
>-|TRBJ2-7|TRBV29-1|-
CSVGVVYEQYF
TGCAGCGTTGGGGTGGTCTACGAGCAGTACTTC
>TRBD2|TRBJ2-2|TRBV15|-
CATSRVGLAGVVRTGELFF
TGTGCCACCAGCAGAGTCGGACTAGCGGGAGTGGTGAGGACCGGGGAGCTGTTTTTT
>-|TRBJ1-1|TRBV28|-
CASCGQRTEAFF
TGTGCCAGCTGCGGACAGCGCACTGAAGCTTTCTTT
>TRBD2|TRBJ2-1|TRBV7-2|-
CASSSSGTVRNEQFF
TGTGCCAGCAGCTCGAGCGGGACTGTTAGGAATGAGCAGTTCTTC
>-|TRBJ2-1|TRBV18|-
CASSPPGVAGNEQFF
TGTGCCAGCTCACCTCCCGGAGTAGCTGGGAATGAGCAGTTCTTC
>-|TRBJ1-2|TRBV13|-
CASSASGRLNYGYTF
TGTGCCAGCAGCGCATCTGGACGGTTAAACTATGGCTACACCTTC
>-|TRBJ1-2|TRBV28|-
CASVSQGDYGYTF
TGTGCCAGCGTGTCTCAGGGCGACTATGGCTACACCTTC